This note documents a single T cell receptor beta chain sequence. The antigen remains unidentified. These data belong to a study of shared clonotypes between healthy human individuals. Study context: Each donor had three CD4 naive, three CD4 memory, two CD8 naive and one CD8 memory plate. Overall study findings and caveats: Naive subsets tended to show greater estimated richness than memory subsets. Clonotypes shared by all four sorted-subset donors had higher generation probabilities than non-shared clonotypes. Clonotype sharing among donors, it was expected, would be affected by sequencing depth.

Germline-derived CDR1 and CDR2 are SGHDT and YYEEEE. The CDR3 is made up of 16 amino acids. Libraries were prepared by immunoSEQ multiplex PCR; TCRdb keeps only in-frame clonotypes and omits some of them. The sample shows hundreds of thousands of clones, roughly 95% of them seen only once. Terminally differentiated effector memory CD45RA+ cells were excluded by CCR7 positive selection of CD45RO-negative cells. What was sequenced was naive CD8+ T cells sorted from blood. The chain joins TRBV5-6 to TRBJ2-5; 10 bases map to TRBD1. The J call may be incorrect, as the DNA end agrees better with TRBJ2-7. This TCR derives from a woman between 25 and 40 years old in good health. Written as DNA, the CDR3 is TGTGCCAGCAGCCCACAGGACAGGGGGATTACCTACGAGCAGTACTTC. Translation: CASSPQDRGITYEQYF.